One and the same sample provided the 20 T cell receptor beta chains below, sequenced in a study of T cells after yellow fever vaccination (dated by TCRdb to the late 2010s). The protocol used for the library was 5' RACE. TCRdb records Illumina NovaSeq 6000 as the sequencer. TCRdb cleaned the public reads at Q25 with fastp, built clones with MiXCR and kept in-frame beta chains. Each CDR3 protein gets just one entry, which takes the most common genes and DNA from the rows behind it. For this sample the table gives 95,000 to 150,000 distinct CDR3 sequences, of which roughly 9% were detected only once. About two fifths of the sample comes from the top ten. This specimen's treatment or condition label, per the study, means: live attenuated yellow fever vaccine strain. Source: CD8+ T cells sorted from PBMCs, taken on the day of the yellow fever booster vaccination. The receptors were sampled from a man younger than 30 who received the YFV17D yellow fever vaccine.

This chain uses TRBV29-1 with TRBJ1-4, with 8 bases lining up with TRBD1. This CDR3 has 12 amino acids. Germline V gene sequence: CDR1 SQVTM, CDR2 ANQGSEA. Trimming cost V 5 bases and J 8 bases; bases outside gene matches: 4. This CDR3 reads CSVIGQGEKLFF. The CDR3 DNA sequence: TGCAGCGTTATTGGACAGGGCGAAAAACTGTTTTTT.

This clonotype was detected many times. The rearrangement joins TRBV7-8 to TRBJ2-3; D is perhaps TRBD2 (5 bases). The CDR3 totals 14 residues. V lost 3 bases, J lost 2 bases, and 9 bases lay in between. Germline CDR1 reads SGHVS; CDR2 reads FQNEAQ. The CDR3 DNA follows: TGTGCCAGCAGCTTCGGGCGGGCCACAGATACGCAGTATTTT. Translation: CASSFGRATDTQYF.

The chain couples TRBV7-9 to TRBJ2-5; no definite D call. The CDR3 is 14 residues long. V was shortened by 4 bases and J by 0 bases, with 9 bases between the two germline ends. Germline V gives CDR1 SEHNR, CDR2 FQNEAQ (reference sequence). CDR3 amino acids: CASSSRSYQETQYF. The DNA of the CDR3 is TGTGCCAGCAGCTCACGGAGTTACCAAGAGACCCAGTACTTC.

This clonotype was counted a few times. The chain is built from TRBV12-3 or TRBV12-4 and TRBJ2-2; unclear D gene. The CDR3 has 18 residues. Deletions cut 7 bases from V and 3 bases from J, with 24 bases between. The CDR3 protein is CASTKGMYGDLYTGELFF. The CDR3 bases are TGTGCCAGCACTAAAGGGATGTACGGAGACTTGTACACCGGGGAGCTGTTTTTT.

This clonotype was detected only a few times. This chain joins TRBV4-3 and TRBJ2-7; TRBD2 might be the D (5 bases). Looked up from germline, CDR1 is LGHNA and CDR2 is YSLEER. With 3 bases removed from V and 5 bases from J, the gap between germline ends came to 29 bases. This CDR3 has 19 amino acids. The CDR3 DNA sequence: TGCGCCAGCAGCCACTCCCTCGAGAGGGTAAGGTCTTCTTTCCACGAGCAGTACGTC. Protein: CASSHSLERVRSSFHEQYV.

This clonotype was picked up many times. The genes are TRBV29-1 and TRBJ2-3, with 10 bases aligning to TRBD2. This CDR3 contains 16 residues. Losses at the gene ends were 1 base for V and 2 bases for J; bases not matched to a gene: 6. Germline lookup yields CDR1 SQVTM and CDR2 ANQGSEA. This chain's CDR3 is CSVEGYSGGPTDTQYF. The CDR3 DNA is TGCAGCGTTGAAGGGTATAGCGGGGGGCCCACAGATACGCAGTATTTT.

Details on this clonotype: At one end, the junction sequence differs from germline, possibly due to a read error. The rearrangement uses TRBV12-3 or TRBV12-4 and TRBJ1-5; 8 bases align to TRBD1. There are 15 residues in the CDR3. DNA for the CDR3: TGTGCCAGCAGTTCGGACAGGGTTAGCTATCAGCCCCAGCATTTT. It yields the protein CASSSDRVSYQPQHF.

This clonotype was counted a few times. The V and J genes are TRBV6-6 and TRBJ2-7, with D possibly TRBD2 on 6 matching bases. CDR3 length equals 12 residues. Germline V gene sequence: CDR1 MNHNY, CDR2 SVGAGI (reference sequence). V lost 8 bases to trimming and J lost 5 bases, with 13 bases between them. CDR3 in amino acids: CASLGGSHEQYF. CDR3 nucleotides: TGTGCCAGCTTGGGGGGTTCCCACGAGCAGTACTTC.

The chain has TRBV19 and TRBJ2-1; the D gene could be TRBD1 or TRBD2 (5 bases each). This CDR3 region has 13 residues. The germline CDR1 and CDR2 sequences are LNHDA and SQIVND (reference sequence). The V end lost 2 bases, the J end lost 10 bases, and 12 bases lay between the germline ends. DNA for the CDR3: TGTGCCAGTAGTATATGGGGCCCGGGAGAGCAGTTCTTC. This sequence encodes CASSIWGPGEQFF.

A few counts support this clonotype. The chain employs TRBV29-1 and TRBJ2-5, with 11 bases fitting TRBD2. Germline loops: CDR1 SQVTM, CDR2 ANQGSEA. V was pared by 4 bases and J by 5 bases, with 9 bases of the junction left unmatched. CDR3 length: 15 amino acids. The CDR3 DNA follows: TGCAGCGTTGTGGGCCTAGCGGGGGGCCGGGAGACCCAGTACTTC. As protein: CSVVGLAGGRETQYF.

This clonotype was found a few times. The V and J genes are TRBV7-9 and TRBJ2-3, with D unclear. The V end was cut by 5 bases, the J end by 2 bases, with 5 bases between. Germline assignment: CDR1 SEHNR and CDR2 FQNEAQ (reference sequence). The CDR3 sequence is 12 residues long. DNA of the CDR3: TGTGCCAGCAGCGGTCTCACAGATACGCAGTATTTT. The encoded protein is CASSGLTDTQYF.

This clonotype was detected many times. The rearrangement uses TRBV6-6 and TRBJ1-2; 10 bases line up with TRBD1. Germline V gene sequence: CDR1 MNHNY, CDR2 SVGAGI (reference sequence). V lost 0 bases and J lost 8; bases outside the gene matches: 9. CDR3 length equals 16 residues. Written as DNA, the CDR3 is TGTGCCAGCAGTTACTCCATAGACAGGGGGCCGTACGGCTACACCTTC. Amino acids: CASSYSIDRGPYGYTF.

Here the CDR3 DNA reads TGTGCCAGCGTACAGGGGTTCGATACAGATACGCAGTATTTT. Its protein is CASVQGFDTDTQYF. This rearrangement joins TRBV2 to TRBJ2-3, with 7 bases aligning to TRBD1. Germline values: CDR1 SNHLY, CDR2 FYNNEI. The CDR3 consists of 14 residues. J gave up 3 bases and V 8 bases, and 8 bases lay outside the gene matches.

V is TRBV11-2 and J is TRBJ2-1; perhaps TRBD2 as D (5 bases). V lost 1 base to trimming and J lost 8 bases, with 9 bases between them. Germline CDR1 is SGHAT and CDR2 is FQNNGV. This CDR3 contains 13 residues. In DNA form, the CDR3 reads TGTGCCAGCAGCTTAGGACTACGCGATGAGCAGTTCTTC. Its translation: CASSLGLRDEQFF.

The genes are TRBV27 and TRBJ1-6, with 9 bases matching TRBD1. The CDR3 loop spans 14 amino acids. Trimming at V came to 6 bases and at J to 8 bases, leaving 5 bases not matched to a gene. Germline V gene sequence: CDR1 MNHEY, CDR2 SMNVEV (reference sequence). The CDR3 reads CASRRGTGHSPLHF. DNA for the CDR3: TGTGCCAGCAGGCGGGGGACAGGGCATTCACCCCTCCACTTT.

This clonotype was detected a few times. The CDR3 reads CSARALDSSYEQYV. The CDR3 bases are TGCAGTGCTAGAGCCTTGGACAGCTCCTACGAGCAGTACGTC. V usage is TRBV20-1 and J usage is TRBJ2-7; weak D call: TRBD1 (6 bases). This CDR3 comprises 14 residues. Between the trimmed V and J ends, which lost 1 base and 0 bases, there was a span of 10 bases. Germline lookup yields CDR1 DFQATT and CDR2 SNEGSKA (reference sequence).

The rearrangement joins TRBV19 to TRBJ2-3, with D uncertain. V lost 5 bases to trimming and J lost 0 bases, with 12 bases between them. The CDR3 contains 15 residues. Germline V gene lookup returns CDR1 LNHDA and CDR2 SQIVND (reference sequence). CDR3 in DNA: TGTGCCAGTAGTGCCTCAGGACGAAGCACAGATACGCAGTATTTT. The encoded protein is CASSASGRSTDTQYF. Using reference TRBV19 and TRBJ2-3 for the parts outside the CDR3, the full variable domain is DGGITQSPKYLFRKEGQNVTLSCEQNLNHDAMYWYRQDPGQGLRLIYYSQIVNDFQKGDIAEGYSVSREKKESFPLTVTSAQKNPTAFYLCASSASGRSTDTQYFGPGTRLTVL.

This clonotype was seen repeatedly, ten times or more. This rearrangement joins TRBV14 to TRBJ1-6; maybe TRBD1 (6 bases). Germline CDR1 and CDR2: SGHDN and FVKESK. CDR3 length: 14 amino acids. Trimming took off 0 bases at V and 7 bases at J, with 7 bases between the two ends. CDR3 sequence reads: CASSQDRGNSPLHF. DNA for the CDR3: TGTGCCAGCAGCCAAGACAGGGGAAATTCACCCCTCCACTTT.

The chain employs TRBV20-1 and TRBJ2-1; 7 nucleotides agree with TRBD2. The CDR3 sequence is 14 residues long. The J segment lost 8 bases and the V segment lost 4 bases, leaving 11 bases of the junction unmatched. Germline CDR1 DFQATT, CDR2 SNEGSKA (reference sequence). Here the CDR3 DNA reads TGCAGTGCTATCGGTCCAGGGAGGGTGTATGAGCAGTTCTTC. Protein product: CSAIGPGRVYEQFF.

V usage is TRBV20-1 and J usage is TRBJ2-4; 7 bases map to TRBD1. V lost 0 bases, J lost 7 bases, and 6 bases stayed unmatched. Germline-derived CDR1 and CDR2 are DFQATT and SNEGSKA (reference sequence). This CDR3 is built from 14 residues. CDR3 sequence (DNA): TGCAGTGCTAGAGAACCCACAGGGGTGAACATTCAGTACTTC. Protein product: CSAREPTGVNIQYF.